These 18 T cell receptor beta chains came from one sample sequenced in a study of beta chain features in type 1 diabetes. No antigens are known for them. Broader study findings: For Type 1 diabetes patients, all four CD4+ subsets carried TCRB CDR3s that were moderately but significantly shorter.

The investigators reverse transcribed all of the isolated RNA, so they sequenced expressed TCRB transcripts. The repertoire was sequenced with immunoSEQ multiplex PCR; TCRdb's copy has only in-frame clones and lacks some. This table holds roughly 160,000 clones, 8% to 9.5% found once. The sample was central memory CD4+ T cells from blood. These receptor sequences come from a woman aged 18-29 years with type 1 diabetes.

In nucleotides, the CDR3 is TGTGCCAGCAAGACTAGCGGGGACAATGAGCAGTTCTTC. Its protein is CASKTSGDNEQFF. The V call is TRBV7-2, the J call TRBJ2-1; TRBD2 matches at 11 bases. Germline-derived CDR1 and CDR2 are SGHTA and FQGNSA. This CDR3 contains 13 residues. V lost 7 bases, J lost 5 bases, and 1 base stayed unmatched.

This sequence joins TRBV7-2 and TRBJ1-5; D is possibly TRBD1 (5 bases). The CDR3 is 14 amino acids. V was shortened by 3 bases and J by 5 bases, with 11 bases between the two germline ends. Per germline, CDR1 SGHTA and CDR2 FQGNSA. For the CDR3, the DNA is TGTGCCAGCAGCTTTAATCAGGGTTATCAGCCCCAGCATTTT. Its translation: CASSFNQGYQPQHF. Complete variable domain (other parts from reference TRBV7-2 and TRBJ1-5): GAGVSQSPSNKVTEKGKDVELRCDPISGHTALYWYRQSLGQGLEFLIYFQGNSAPDKSGLPSDRFSAERTGGSVSTLTIQRTQQEDSAVYLCASSFNQGYQPQHFGDGTRLSIL.

Concerning this clone itself: Relative to the germline gene, one junction end is altered; a read error may explain this. The genes are TRBV7-7 and TRBJ2-1, with D perhaps matching TRBD2 (6 bases). In germline, CDR1 is SSHAT, CDR2 FNYEAQ (reference sequence). The CDR3 loop spans 16 amino acids. CDR3 residues: CASSLGGGVSYNEQFF. The CDR3 region has the DNA TGTGCTAGCAGCTTAGGAGGCGGGGTTTCCTACAATGAGCAGTTCTTC.

The CDR3 nucleotides are TGCGCCAGCAGCTCGGGTCACAATGAGCAGTTCTTC. This translates into CASSSGHNEQFF. V gene TRBV5-1 combines with J gene TRBJ2-1; no reliable D call. From germline, CDR1 is SGHRS and CDR2 YFSETQ. The CDR3 has 12 residues. The V gene lost 3 bases and the J gene lost 5 bases, with 6 bases spanning the gap.

This clone appeared a few times. The gene calls are TRBV7-2 and TRBJ1-1, with D possibly matching TRBD1 (6 bases). The CDR3 length is 13 residues. Trimming left V 5 bases short and J 3 bases short, with 10 bases between. The germline V gene encodes CDR1 SGHTA and CDR2 FQGNSA. CDR3: CASSGRGDTEAFF. CDR3 bases: TGTGCCAGCAGCGGCAGGGGTGACACTGAAGCTTTCTTT.

This clone turned up a few times. The chain has TRBV14 and TRBJ2-7; D call uncertain. CDR3 size: 14 residues. Deletions cut 5 bases from V and 3 bases from J, with 14 bases between. Germline loops: CDR1 SGHDN, CDR2 FVKESK. The CDR3 DNA is TGTGCCAGCAGCAATACCAGATCTGGCTACGAGCAGTACTTC. Amino acids: CASSNTRSGYEQYF.

V gene TRBV4-2 combines with J gene TRBJ2-5; 7 nucleotides line up with TRBD2. The J call is uncertain, as TRBJ2-7 better fits the DNA end. Germline assignment: CDR1 LGHNA and CDR2 YNFKEQ. The CDR3 contains 12 residues. The CDR3: CASSREGSEQYF. The DNA for the CDR3 is TGTGCCAGCAGCCGGGAGGGGAGCGAGCAGTACTTC.

V usage is TRBV28 and J usage is TRBJ2-5, with D uncertain. Per the germline V gene, CDR1 is MDHEN and CDR2 is SYDVKM. The CDR3 is made up of 13 amino acids. Trimming removed 3 bases from V and 8 bases from J, with 13 bases in between. The CDR3: CASSFSSGGTQYF. DNA for the CDR3: TGTGCCAGCAGTTTTAGTAGTGGCGGAACCCAGTACTTC.

There are a few counts of this clone. The chain joins TRBV4-3 to TRBJ1-2, with D perhaps TRBD1 (5 bases). Trimming cost V 1 base and J 2 bases, with 8 bases left between them. Germline CDR1 and CDR2: LGHNA and YSLEER. The length of the CDR3 is 14 residues. The CDR3 sequence: CASSQGTKNYGYTF. DNA of the CDR3: TGCGCCAGCAGCCAAGGGACAAAAAACTATGGCTACACCTTC.

This clone was found a few times. J is TRBJ1-4 and V is TRBV2, with D possibly matching TRBD1 (5 bases). CDR1 and CDR2 (germline): SNHLY, FYNNEI. The length of the CDR3 is 15 residues. V gave up 6 bases and J gave up 0 bases, with 11 bases separating them. CDR3 sequence: CASSRGEATNEKLFF. The CDR3 DNA reads as TGTGCCAGCAGCCGGGGGGAAGCAACTAATGAAAAACTGTTTTTT.

This clone occurred a few times. The chain carries TRBV6-6 and TRBJ1-2; D might be TRBD1 (5 bases). Germline-derived CDR1 and CDR2 are MNHNY and SVGAGI (reference sequence). The CDR3 runs to 15 residues. Trimming cost V 7 bases and J 8 bases, with 23 bases left between them. CDR3 region: CASTFSGDPAGGYTF. DNA of the CDR3: TGTGCCAGCACCTTTTCGGGGGACCCGGCCGGGGGCTACACCTTC.

This clone was counted a few times. J is TRBJ2-6 and V is TRBV7-2; 7 bases match TRBD1. Germline V gives CDR1 SGHTA, CDR2 FQGNSA. The V segment lost 5 bases and the J segment 3 bases; nucleotides outside the gene matches: 16. The CDR3 length is 19 residues. The CDR3 DNA follows: TGTGCCAGCAGCCGAGAGGGGGCTTTAGGAGAAGGTGGGGCCAACGTCCTGACTTTC. Its translation is CASSREGALGEGGANVLTF.

Concerning this clone itself: An end of the junction differs from the germline gene, which may be a read error. This rearrangement joins TRBV10-3 to TRBJ2-7; D is possibly TRBD1 (6 bases). CDR3 length equals 14 residues. Per germline, CDR1 ENHRY and CDR2 SYGVKD. The CDR3 sequence: CASSYSPDSSEQYF. Here the CDR3 DNA reads TGTGCCAGCAGTTACTCGCCGGACAGCAGCGAGCAGTACTTC.

The chain employs TRBV5-1 and TRBJ2-5, with 8 bases identical to TRBD2. Germline V CDR1 and CDR2: SGHRS, YFSETQ. The CDR3 covers 16 residues. J was trimmed by 5 bases and V by 1 base; bases with no gene match: 10. The CDR3 loop is CASSLSDGGASETQYF. The CDR3 DNA is TGCGCCAGCAGCTTGTCGGACGGGGGGGCCAGCGAGACCCAGTACTTC.

This clone was counted between two and nine times. J is TRBJ2-1 and V is TRBV4-2; no clear D. The CDR3 loop spans 12 amino acids. CDR1 and CDR2 from the germline V gene are LGHNA and YNFKEQ. The germline V and J ends were trimmed by 1 base and 7 bases, with 5 bases remaining between them. The CDR3 reads CASSQVENEQFF. CDR3 nucleotides: TGTGCCAGCAGCCAAGTCGAGAATGAGCAGTTCTTC.

The rearrangement joins TRBV5-6 to TRBJ1-1; D gene unclear. This CDR3 region has 13 residues. Germline-derived CDR1 and CDR2 are SGHDT and YYEEEE. Trimming pared 0 bases from V and 6 bases from J, leaving 9 bases between. The CDR3 DNA sequence: TGTGCCAGCAGCTTGGGAGGGTACCCTGAAGCTTTCTTT. Its translation is CASSLGGYPEAFF.

This clone came up a few times. The V call is TRBV7-2, the J call TRBJ2-7; D call uncertain. V shed 2 bases and J shed 1 base, with 9 bases lying between them. Germline CDR1 and CDR2: SGHTA and FQGNSA. The length of the CDR3 is 14 residues. CDR3 nucleotides: TGTGCCAGCAGCTTATTGCACAAATCCTACGAGCAGTACTTC. Residues: CASSLLHKSYEQYF. The whole variable domain, remainder taken from reference TRBV7-2 and TRBJ2-7, is GAGVSQSPSNKVTEKGKDVELRCDPISGHTALYWYRQSLGQGLEFLIYFQGNSAPDKSGLPSDRFSAERTGGSVSTLTIQRTQQEDSAVYLCASSLLHKSYEQYFGPGTRLTVT.

The J gene is TRBJ2-3, the V gene TRBV29-1, with 9 bases lining up with TRBD2. Trimming removed 6 bases from V and 6 bases from J; junction bases left unmatched: 13. Germline V gives CDR1 SQVTM, CDR2 ANQGSEA. The CDR3 totals 15 residues. CDR3 in amino acids: CSVLPVRGGADTQYF. The CDR3 coding sequence is TGCAGCGTGCTCCCTGTGCGGGGGGGGGCTGATACGCAGTATTTT.